This T cell receptor beta chain stems from a study of shared clonotypes between healthy human individuals. Background on the study: For every donor, three CD4 naive, three CD4 memory, two CD8 naive and one CD8 memory plates were used.

The germline gives CDR1 SGHTA, CDR2 FQGNSA. The ends lost 2 bases at V and 5 bases at J; junction bases unmatched: 2. This CDR3 is 14 amino acids long. The split of CD4+ cells yielded CD45RA+ naive and CD45RA-negative memory subsets. At a deep level, the assay was run. 200 to 250 ng DNA, tens of thousands of T cell genomes, went into each sorted-subset replicate PCR. Profiled with immunoSEQ multiplex PCR; TCRdb holds only in-frame clones, not every one. The sample gives 2 million to 2.5 million clones, roughly 95% of which show up once; under 0.15% is in the top ten. To note about this clone: Within the sample, other DNA sequences also encode this same CDR3.

The sample taken for sequencing was naive CD4+ T cells sorted from blood. Stated subset: CD45RA+ positively selected. This TCR derives from a man younger than 35 in good health. V and J are TRBV7-2 and TRBJ1-1; 10 bases agree with TRBD1. CDR3 nucleotides: TGTGCCAGCAGCTTAAGGACAGGGGGAACTGAAGCTTTCTTT. It codes for CASSLRTGGTEAFF.